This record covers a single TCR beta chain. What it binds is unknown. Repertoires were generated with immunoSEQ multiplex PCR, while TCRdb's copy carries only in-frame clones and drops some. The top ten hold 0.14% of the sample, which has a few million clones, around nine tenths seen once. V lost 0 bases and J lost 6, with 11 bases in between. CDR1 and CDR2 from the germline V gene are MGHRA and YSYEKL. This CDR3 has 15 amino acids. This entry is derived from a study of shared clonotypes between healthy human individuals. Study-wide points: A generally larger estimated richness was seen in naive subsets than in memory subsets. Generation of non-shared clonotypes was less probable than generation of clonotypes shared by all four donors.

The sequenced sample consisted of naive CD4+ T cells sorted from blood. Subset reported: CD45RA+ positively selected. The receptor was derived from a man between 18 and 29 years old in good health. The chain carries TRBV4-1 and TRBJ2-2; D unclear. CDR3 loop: CASSQDFGRSGELFF. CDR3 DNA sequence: TGCGCCAGCAGCCAAGATTTCGGAAGATCCGGGGAGCTGTTTTTT.